A selection of T cell receptor beta chains follows, all from one sample in a study of identical twins. TCRdb re-analysed the 5' RACE reads in MiXCR, keeping a single row per CDR3 protein. The sample yields around 670,000 distinct CDR3 sequences, roughly 6.2% seen once. Sequenced input: naive T cells sorted from blood. These receptors all come from a man between 18 and 35 years old in good health. CDR3s include the opening cysteine and the closing phenylalanine or tryptophan. D genes are given only for firm matches. Expanded clones are given a class, and other clones once, few, many or no size at all.

DNA: TGTGCCAGCAGCTTAGCGAAAGGGGGCGCGAACACCGGGGAGCTGTTTTTT; CDR3: CASSLAKGGANTGELFF; size: few; D: TRBD1; length: 17; V: TRBV7-9; J: TRBJ2-2
DNA: TGTGCCAGCCGCGGGGTAGCGGGATCTAATGAGCAGTTCTTC; CDR3: CASRGVAGSNEQFF; size: .; D: TRBD2; length: 14; V: TRBV6-1; J: TRBJ2-1
DNA: TGTGCCACCAGCATTAATAGGAGCGGGACTAGCGGGAGGAGGAGGAATGAGCAGTTCTTC; CDR3: CATSINRSGTSGRRRNEQFF; size: many; D: TRBD2; length: 20; V: TRBV15; J: TRBJ2-1
DNA: TGCGCCAGCAGCTCGACTGTAGTAGGGGAGCTGTTTTTT; CDR3: CASSSTVVGELFF; size: few; D: .; length: 13; V: TRBV5-1; J: TRBJ2-2
DNA: TGTGCCAGCAGCCAAAGGCGGGAGAACATTCAGTACTTC; CDR3: CASSQRRENIQYF; size: .; D: TRBD2; length: 13; V: TRBV3-1; J: TRBJ2-4
DNA: TGTGCCAGTAGTATAGTCGGACAGGGCAACTATGGCTACACCTTC; CDR3: CASSIVGQGNYGYTF; size: many; D: TRBD1; length: 15; V: TRBV19; J: TRBJ1-2
DNA: TGCAGTGCCAAAGGAAGGGGCACAGATACGCAGTATTTT; CDR3: CSAKGRGTDTQYF; size: many; D: .; length: 13; V: TRBV20-1; J: TRBJ2-3
DNA: TGCAGTGCTAGTCAGAGCACAGATACGCAGTATTTT; CDR3: CSASQSTDTQYF; size: many; D: .; length: 12; V: TRBV20-1; J: TRBJ2-3
DNA: TGTGCCAGCAGCTTAGGTCTCCGGGATGAGCAGTTCTTC; CDR3: CASSLGLRDEQFF; size: few; D: .; length: 13; V: TRBV7-9; J: TRBJ2-1
DNA: TGCGCCAGCAGCAACTCGACAGGGACCGTTTATGGCTACACCTTC; CDR3: CASSNSTGTVYGYTF; size: many; D: TRBD1; length: 15; V: TRBV5-1; J: TRBJ1-2
DNA: TGCAGTGCTAGAAATCCTAGCTCCTACGAGCAGTACTTC; CDR3: CSARNPSSYEQYF; size: many; D: .; length: 13; V: TRBV20-1; J: TRBJ2-7
DNA: TGTGCCAGCAGTCCAGCGAGGGCCCTGGCCGGGGAGCTGTTTTTT; CDR3: CASSPARALAGELFF; size: .; D: .; length: 15; V: TRBV7-2; J: TRBJ2-2
DNA: TGTGCCACCGACCCGCAGACAGGGAGAGAGACCCAGTACTTC; CDR3: CATDPQTGRETQYF; size: few; D: TRBD1; length: 14; V: TRBV2; J: TRBJ2-5
DNA: TGTGCCACCAGCACAGACAGGGTCGCTGAAGCTTTCTTT; CDR3: CATSTDRVAEAFF; size: many; D: TRBD1; length: 13; V: TRBV15; J: TRBJ1-1
DNA: TGCAGCACCTGGGGTGGGGATACGCAGTATTTT; CDR3: CSTWGGDTQYF; size: many; D: .; length: 11; V: TRBV29-1; J: TRBJ2-3
DNA: TGCGCCAGCAGCCTGCAGCCGTACAATGAGCAGTTCTTC; CDR3: CASSLQPYNEQFF; size: .; D: .; length: 13; V: TRBV5-1; J: TRBJ2-1
DNA: TGTGCCAGCAGTTTCGCAGCCTACGAGCAGTACTTC; CDR3: CASSFAAYEQYF; size: many; D: .; length: 12; V: TRBV28; J: TRBJ2-7
DNA: TGTGCCAGCAGCTTGCCCGGCGGGGGGCTCAGTTGGAACACCATATATTTT; CDR3: CASSLPGGGLSWNTIYF; size: few; D: .; length: 17; V: TRBV11-3; J: TRBJ1-3
DNA: TGCGCCAGCAGCTTGGCCGGCGGCGACACCGGGGAGCTGTTTTTT; CDR3: CASSLAGGDTGELFF; size: many; D: .; length: 15; V: TRBV5-1; J: TRBJ2-2
DNA: TGCAGTGCTAGAGACCGGGACGCTTACAATGAGCAGTTCTTC; CDR3: CSARDRDAYNEQFF; size: .; D: .; length: 14; V: TRBV20-1; J: TRBJ2-1
DNA: TGTGCCAGCAGTTACGGGTTTGGACGTAGCTCCTACAATGAGCAGTTCTTC; CDR3: CASSYGFGRSSYNEQFF; size: many; D: .; length: 17; V: TRBV6-5; J: TRBJ2-1
DNA: TGTGCCAGCAGTTTTCTCTTCATGGGAAGTTATCAGCCCCAGCATTTT; CDR3: CASSFLFMGSYQPQHF; size: many; D: .; length: 16; V: TRBV12-3/TRBV12-4; J: TRBJ1-5